The 18 T cell receptor beta chains reported below all come from one sample, sequenced in a study of T cell changes during pregnancy in multiple sclerosis (dated by TCRdb to 2018 to 2020). The library was built by means of the immunoSEQ multiplex PCR assay. In TCRdb, the immuneACCESS table is reduced to in-frame sequences with V and J assigned. These tables do not hold every clone; where another copy was compared, an unresolved V gene accounts for under half, and the others remain unexplained. The sample has 100,000 to 150,000 clones on record, approximately 93% of them singletons. In total, the top ten clones hold roughly 6.2% of the sample. This material consisted of peripheral blood, taken before pregnancy. Source of these receptors: a female donor with multiple sclerosis, enrolled in a pregnancy study.

This chain links TRBV7-2 with TRBJ1-5; D unresolved. The CDR3 covers 13 residues. Germline V CDR1 and CDR2: SGHTA, FQGNSA. V lost 5 bases and J lost 6, with 11 bases in between. CDR3 loop: CASSALLVQPQHF. The CDR3 DNA reads as TGTGCCAGCAGCGCGCTTTTAGTTCAGCCCCAGCATTTT.

The chain carries TRBV29-1 and TRBJ2-7; 8 positions agree with TRBD1. Unmatched junction bases numbered 2, after V lost 7 bases and J lost 6 bases. Germline V gene sequence: CDR1 SQVTM, CDR2 ANQGSEA. The CDR3 is made up of 10 amino acids. In nucleotides, the CDR3 is TGCAGCGCAGGGGGCGCCGAGCAGTACTTC. Its translation: CSAGGAEQYF.

The chain combines TRBV19 with TRBJ2-3, with 7 nucleotides matching TRBD2. The CDR3 runs 14 residues. With 6 bases clipped from V and 4 bases from J, the junction kept 7 bases outside the gene matches. In germline, CDR1 is LNHDA, CDR2 SQIVND (reference sequence). CDR3 loop: CASSQRTSPDTQYF. In nucleotides, the CDR3 is TGTGCCAGTAGCCAACGGACTAGTCCAGATACGCAGTATTTT.

The J gene is TRBJ1-1, the V gene TRBV2, with 9 nucleotides matching TRBD1. After removal of 7 bases from V and 2 bases from J, the junction contained 5 bases not matched to a gene. The length of the CDR3 is 14 residues. Germline loops: CDR1 SNHLY, CDR2 FYNNEI. The CDR3 reads CASTLGQGNTEAFF. The CDR3 DNA is TGTGCCAGCACTCTGGGACAGGGTAACACTGAAGCTTTCTTT.

This chain links TRBV6-1 with TRBJ2-2, with D unresolved. The germline V and J ends were trimmed by 2 bases and 6 bases, with 10 bases remaining between them. Germline CDR1 reads MNHNS; CDR2 reads SASEGT. The CDR3 has 14 amino acids. CDR3 in amino acids: CASSELGSPGELFF. For the CDR3, the DNA is TGTGCCAGCAGTGAACTCGGGTCGCCCGGGGAGCTGTTTTTT.

The V call is TRBV15, the J call TRBJ1-2; 7 bases line up with TRBD1. CDR1 is LNHNV and CDR2 is YYDKDF in the germline V gene (reference sequence). Trimming at V came to 0 bases and at J to 4 bases, leaving 2 bases not matched to a gene. The CDR3 contains 14 residues. The CDR3 sequence: CATSRDAGGYGYTF. The CDR3 DNA sequence: TGTGCCACCAGCAGAGATGCAGGGGGCTATGGCTACACCTTC.

The V and J genes are TRBV6-5 and TRBJ2-3; the match to TRBD2 covers 13 bases. The CDR3 is 14 amino acids. J gave up 5 bases and V 6 bases, and 2 bases lay outside the gene matches. Germline V gene data show CDR1 as MNHEY and CDR2 as SVGAGI. Here the CDR3 reads CASRRLAGGDTQYF. The DNA for the CDR3 is TGTGCCAGCAGGCGACTAGCGGGAGGAGATACGCAGTATTTT.

To note about this clone: The junction departs from the called germline gene at one end, perhaps through a read error. This chain connects TRBV9 to TRBJ2-1, with TRBD1 identical over 8 bases. This CDR3 contains 15 residues. Germline assignment: CDR1 SGDLS and CDR2 YYNGEE. CDR3 bases: TGTGCCGGCAGCGCGACTATGACAGGGGTGGATGAGCAGTTCTTC. It specifies CAGSATMTGVDEQFF.

This clone was seen a handful of times. This specimen includes other DNA sequences encoding the same CDR3. This chain joins TRBV9 and TRBJ1-6, with D possibly TRBD1 on 5 matching bases. Germline lookup yields CDR1 SGDLS and CDR2 YYNGEE. Trimming left V 0 bases short and J 7 bases short, with 11 bases between. The CDR3 has 15 amino acids. CDR3 nucleotide sequence: TGTGCCAGCAGCGTAGGACCTGGGGGGAATTCACCCCTCCACTTT. It is translated as CASSVGPGGNSPLHF.

The chain combines TRBV5-1 with TRBJ2-6; D is ambiguous. Germline loops: CDR1 SGHRS, CDR2 YFSETQ. CDR3 size: 15 residues. Trimming left V 2 bases short and J 0 bases short, with 6 bases between. The CDR3 bases are TGCGCCAGCAGCTTCGTCAGCTCTGGGGCCAACGTCCTGACTTTC. Protein: CASSFVSSGANVLTF. The variable domain in full, with the rest retrieved from reference TRBV5-1 and TRBJ2-6, is KAGVTQTPRYLIKTRGQQVTLSCSPISGHRSVSWYQQTPGQGLQFLFEYFSETQRNKGNFPGRFSGRQFSNSRSEMNVSTLELGDSALYLCASSFVSSGANVLTFGAGSRLTVL.

CDR3 loop: CASRLGSGEQYF. CDR3 sequence (DNA): TGTGCCAGCAGACTAGGGTCCGGGGAGCAGTACTTC. This chain connects TRBV2 to TRBJ2-7; tentatively, D is TRBD2 (5 bases). Germline CDR1 SNHLY, CDR2 FYNNEI. The ends were cut back, 6 bases at V and 7 bases at J, with 13 bases in the middle. This CDR3 has 12 amino acids.

This sequence joins TRBV11-2 and TRBJ2-1; D is perhaps TRBD2 (5 bases). CDR1 and CDR2 (germline): SGHAT, FQNNGV. The CDR3 totals 16 residues. Trimming removed 6 bases at V and 5 bases at J, with 20 bases between. The CDR3 loop is CASSLTGWSENNEQFF. In nucleotides, the CDR3 is TGTGCCAGCAGTCTTACGGGGTGGAGCGAAAACAATGAGCAGTTCTTC. Drawing the rest from reference TRBV11-2 and TRBJ2-1, the complete variable domain is EAGVAQSPRYKIIEKRQSVAFWCNPISGHATLYWYQQILGQGPKLLIQFQNNGVVDDSQLPKDRFSAERLKGVDSTLKIQPAKLEDSAVYLCASSLTGWSENNEQFFGPGTRLTVL.

V and J are TRBV2 and TRBJ1-3; 7 nucleotides line up with TRBD1. This CDR3 is 15 amino acids long. The germline V gene encodes CDR1 SNHLY and CDR2 FYNNEI. Unmatched junction bases numbered 8, after V lost 4 bases and J lost 5 bases. CDR3: CASSATGASRNTIYF. The CDR3 DNA sequence: TGTGCCAGCAGTGCAACAGGGGCTTCGAGAAACACCATATATTTT.

The CDR3 nucleotides read TGTGCCAGCAGGACCGGGACAGGTAGCAATCAGCCCCAGCATTTT. It codes for CASRTGTGSNQPQHF. The V gene is TRBV21-1, the J gene TRBJ1-5; the table's D call TRBD1 went unverified against the DNA. TRBV21-1 is a listed pseudogene. The CDR3 is 15 amino acids.

The rearrangement uses TRBV6-5 and TRBJ2-1; 8 positions agree with TRBD2. The CDR3 loop spans 15 amino acids. The junction had 2 bases not matched to a gene; V was cut back by 4 bases and J by 0 bases. Germline CDR1 reads MNHEY; CDR2 reads SVGAGI. CDR3 bases: TGTGCCAGCAGTTTAGCGGGACTCTCCTACAATGAGCAGTTCTTC. Its translation is CASSLAGLSYNEQFF.

This clone came up once. One end of the junction fails to match germline, which may point to a read error. The V and J genes are TRBV28 and TRBJ1-2; a possible D gene is TRBD1 (5 bases). The CDR3 is 13 residues long. Germline CDR1 MDHEN, CDR2 SYDVKM. The DNA of the CDR3 is TGTGCCAGCAGTTTGGAGGGGTTTCGTGTTATTAACTTC. Translated: CASSLEGFRVINF.

This clone was detected once. The chain links TRBV5-1 to TRBJ2-3, with 7 bases lining up with TRBD1. This CDR3 has 15 residues. V lost 4 bases, J lost 4 bases, and 9 bases stayed unmatched. Germline loops: CDR1 SGHRS, CDR2 YFSETQ. The CDR3 is CASSVQGTSPDTQYF. CDR3 DNA: TGCGCCAGCAGCGTACAGGGGACCTCCCCAGATACGCAGTATTTT.

The gene calls are TRBV5-4 and TRBJ2-1; 10 positions agree with TRBD2. Trimming cost V 1 base and J 4 bases; bases outside gene matches: 14. Germline V gives CDR1 SGHNT, CDR2 YYREEE (reference sequence). This CDR3 is built from 19 residues. The CDR3 region is CASSLMGGFEREGYNEQFF. The CDR3 DNA sequence: TGTGCCAGCAGCTTGATGGGGGGTTTTGAGCGGGAGGGGTACAATGAGCAGTTCTTC. The full variable domain, with the rest looked up from reference TRBV5-4 and TRBJ2-1, is ETGVTQSPTHLIKTRGQQVTLRCSSQSGHNTVSWYQQALGQGPQFIFQYYREEENGRGNFPPRFSGLQFPNYSSELNVNALELDDSALYLCASSLMGGFEREGYNEQFFGPGTRLTVL.